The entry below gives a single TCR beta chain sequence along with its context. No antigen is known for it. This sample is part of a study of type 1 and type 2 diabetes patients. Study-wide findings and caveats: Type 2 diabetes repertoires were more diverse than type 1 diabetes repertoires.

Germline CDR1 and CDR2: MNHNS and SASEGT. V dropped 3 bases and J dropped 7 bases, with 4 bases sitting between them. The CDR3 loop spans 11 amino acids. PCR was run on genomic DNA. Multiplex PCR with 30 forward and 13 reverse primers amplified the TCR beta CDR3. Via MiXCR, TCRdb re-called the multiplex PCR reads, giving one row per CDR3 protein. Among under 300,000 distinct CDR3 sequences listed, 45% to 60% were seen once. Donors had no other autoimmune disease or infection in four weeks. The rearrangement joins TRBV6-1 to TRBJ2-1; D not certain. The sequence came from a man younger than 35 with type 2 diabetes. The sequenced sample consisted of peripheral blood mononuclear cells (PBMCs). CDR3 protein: CASSESNEQFF. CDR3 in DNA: TGTGCCAGCAGTGAGTCGAATGAGCAGTTCTTC.